This paragraph covers one T cell receptor (beta chain) sequence. This sample is part of a study of identical twins. Through template switching, a universal primer site was introduced, and the cDNA contained unique molecular identifiers. TCRdb analysed the 5' RACE reads with MiXCR anew, one entry per CDR3 protein. The sample contains about 530,000 distinct CDR3 sequences, 20% to 25% of which appear only once. Trimming took off 4 bases at V and 2 bases at J, with 8 bases between the two ends. The CDR3 extends over 13 amino acids. The germline CDR1 and CDR2 sequences are MDHEN and SYDVKM. These sequences were also reported in another study, on yellow fever vaccine responses in identical twins.

This rearrangement joins TRBV28 to TRBJ1-1; no definite D call. This TCR came from a woman in her late teens or twenties in good health. Sequenced sample: CD4+ T cells sorted from blood. CDR3 sequence: CASSSQPNTEAFF. The DNA for the CDR3 is TGTGCCAGCAGTTCGCAGCCTAACACTGAAGCTTTCTTT.